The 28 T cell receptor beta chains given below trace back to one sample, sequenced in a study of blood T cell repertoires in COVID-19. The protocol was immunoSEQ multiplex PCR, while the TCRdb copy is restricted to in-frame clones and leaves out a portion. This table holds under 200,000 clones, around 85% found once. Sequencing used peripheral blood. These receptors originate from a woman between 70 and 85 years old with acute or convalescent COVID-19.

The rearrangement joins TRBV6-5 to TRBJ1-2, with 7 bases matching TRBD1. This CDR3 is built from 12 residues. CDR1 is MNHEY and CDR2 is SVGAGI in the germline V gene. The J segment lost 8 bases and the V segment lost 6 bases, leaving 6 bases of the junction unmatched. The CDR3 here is CASRPTGKGYTF. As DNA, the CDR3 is TGTGCCAGCAGACCGACAGGGAAAGGCTACACCTTC.

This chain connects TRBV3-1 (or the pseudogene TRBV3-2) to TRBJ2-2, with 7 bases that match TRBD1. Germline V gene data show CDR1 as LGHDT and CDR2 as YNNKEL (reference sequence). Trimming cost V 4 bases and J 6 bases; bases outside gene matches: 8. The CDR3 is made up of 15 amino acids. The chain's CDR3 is CASSPGQSKSGELFF. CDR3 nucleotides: TGTGCCAGCAGCCCGGGACAGTCCAAGTCCGGGGAGCTGTTTTTT.

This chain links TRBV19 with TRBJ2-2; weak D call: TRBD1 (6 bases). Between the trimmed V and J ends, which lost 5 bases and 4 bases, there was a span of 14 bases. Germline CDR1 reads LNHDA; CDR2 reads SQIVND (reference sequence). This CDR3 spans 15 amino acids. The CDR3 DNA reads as TGTGCCAGTAGTCTAGGACAGTTCGGCACCGGGGAGCTGTTTTTT. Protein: CASSLGQFGTGELFF.

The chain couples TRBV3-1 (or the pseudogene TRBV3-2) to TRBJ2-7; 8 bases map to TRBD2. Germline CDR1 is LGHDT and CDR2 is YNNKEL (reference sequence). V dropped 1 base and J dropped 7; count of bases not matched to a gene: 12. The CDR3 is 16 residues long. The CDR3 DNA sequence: TGTGCCAGCAGCCAAGGGAGCGGGAGTTGGGGCTCGGAGCAGTACTTC. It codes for CASSQGSGSWGSEQYF.

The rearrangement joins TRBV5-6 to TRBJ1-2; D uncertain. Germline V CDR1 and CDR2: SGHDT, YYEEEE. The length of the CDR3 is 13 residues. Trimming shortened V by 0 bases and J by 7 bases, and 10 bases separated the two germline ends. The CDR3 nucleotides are TGTGCCAGCAGCTTGGTGGCATTAACTGGCTACACCTTC. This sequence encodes CASSLVALTGYTF.

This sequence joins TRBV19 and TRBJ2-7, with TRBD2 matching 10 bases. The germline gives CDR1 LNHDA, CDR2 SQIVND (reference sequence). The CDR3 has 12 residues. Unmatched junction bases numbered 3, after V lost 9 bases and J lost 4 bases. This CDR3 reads CASMGLAYEQYF. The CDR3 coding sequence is TGTGCCAGCATGGGACTAGCGTACGAGCAGTACTTC.

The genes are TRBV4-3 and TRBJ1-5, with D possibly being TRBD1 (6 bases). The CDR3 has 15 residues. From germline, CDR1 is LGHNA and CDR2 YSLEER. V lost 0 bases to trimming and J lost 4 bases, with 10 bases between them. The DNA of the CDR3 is TGCGCCAGCAGCCAAGATTCAGGGGTGAATCAGCCCCAGCATTTT. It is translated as CASSQDSGVNQPQHF.

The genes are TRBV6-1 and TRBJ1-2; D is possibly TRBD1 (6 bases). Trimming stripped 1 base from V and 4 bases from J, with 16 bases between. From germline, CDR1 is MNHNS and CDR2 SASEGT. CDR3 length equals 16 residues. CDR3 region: CASSEGVGRGLYGYTF. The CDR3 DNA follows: TGTGCCAGCAGTGAAGGGGTTGGCAGGGGCCTCTATGGCTACACCTTC.

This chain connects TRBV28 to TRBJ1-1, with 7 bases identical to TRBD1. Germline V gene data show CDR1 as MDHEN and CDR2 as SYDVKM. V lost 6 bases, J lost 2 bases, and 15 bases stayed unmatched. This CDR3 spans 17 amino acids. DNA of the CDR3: TGTGCCAGCAGCCCCCATACAGGGGTTGGGGCAAACACTGAAGCTTTCTTT. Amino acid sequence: CASSPHTGVGANTEAFF.

The DNA of the CDR3 is TGTGCCAGCACCGGGCTGGGTTCGGCCACAGATACGCAGTATTTT. It encodes CASTGLGSATDTQYF. The chain uses TRBV7-9 and TRBJ2-3; D is unresolved. Trimming took off 7 bases at V and 2 bases at J, with 16 bases between the two ends. This CDR3 region has 15 residues. From germline, CDR1 is SEHNR and CDR2 FQNEAQ (reference sequence).

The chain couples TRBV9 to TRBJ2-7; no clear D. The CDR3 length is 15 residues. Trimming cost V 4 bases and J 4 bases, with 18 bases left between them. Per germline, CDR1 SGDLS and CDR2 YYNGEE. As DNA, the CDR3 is TGTGCCAGCAGCCCCCAGGCCACGCCATTTTACGAGCAGTACTTC. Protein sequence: CASSPQATPFYEQYF.

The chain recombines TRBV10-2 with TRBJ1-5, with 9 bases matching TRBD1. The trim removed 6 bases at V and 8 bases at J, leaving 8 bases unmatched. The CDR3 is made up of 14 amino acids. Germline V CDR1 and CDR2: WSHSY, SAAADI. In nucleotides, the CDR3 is TGCGCCAGCAGGCCTGACAGGGGGTCGGAGCCCCAGCATTTT. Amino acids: CASRPDRGSEPQHF.

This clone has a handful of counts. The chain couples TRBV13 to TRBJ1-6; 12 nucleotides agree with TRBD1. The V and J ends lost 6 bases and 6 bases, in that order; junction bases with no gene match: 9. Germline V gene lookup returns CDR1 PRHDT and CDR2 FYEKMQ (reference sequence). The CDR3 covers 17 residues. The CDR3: CASSSFGTGGGNSPLHF. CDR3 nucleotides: TGTGCCAGCAGTTCTTTCGGGACAGGGGGCGGTAATTCACCCCTCCACTTT.

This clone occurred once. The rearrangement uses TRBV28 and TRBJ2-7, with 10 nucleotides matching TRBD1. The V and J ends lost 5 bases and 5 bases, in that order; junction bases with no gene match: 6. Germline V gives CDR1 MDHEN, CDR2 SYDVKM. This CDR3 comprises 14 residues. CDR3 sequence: CASSLRQGADEQYF. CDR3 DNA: TGTGCCAGCAGTCTCCGACAGGGGGCCGACGAGCAGTACTTC.

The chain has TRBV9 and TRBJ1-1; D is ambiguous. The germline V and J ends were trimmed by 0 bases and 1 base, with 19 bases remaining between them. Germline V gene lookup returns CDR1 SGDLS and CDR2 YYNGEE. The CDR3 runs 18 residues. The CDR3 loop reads CASSVGPGGTQTNTEAFF. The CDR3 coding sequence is TGTGCCAGCAGCGTAGGGCCGGGTGGAACGCAAACGAACACTGAAGCTTTCTTT.

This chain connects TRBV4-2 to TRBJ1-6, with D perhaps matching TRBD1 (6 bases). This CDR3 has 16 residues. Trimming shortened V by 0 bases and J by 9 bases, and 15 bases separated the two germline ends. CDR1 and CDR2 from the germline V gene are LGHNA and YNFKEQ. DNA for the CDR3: TGTGCCAGCAGCCAAGATCGGACAGTGCTAGTTTCACCCCTCCACTTT. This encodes CASSQDRTVLVSPLHF.

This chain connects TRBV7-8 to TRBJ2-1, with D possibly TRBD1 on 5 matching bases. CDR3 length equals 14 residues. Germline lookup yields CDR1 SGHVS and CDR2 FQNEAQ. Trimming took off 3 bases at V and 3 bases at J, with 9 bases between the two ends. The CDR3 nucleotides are TGTGCCAGCAGCTTCGTGACAGACTACAATGAGCAGTTCTTC. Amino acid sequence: CASSFVTDYNEQFF.

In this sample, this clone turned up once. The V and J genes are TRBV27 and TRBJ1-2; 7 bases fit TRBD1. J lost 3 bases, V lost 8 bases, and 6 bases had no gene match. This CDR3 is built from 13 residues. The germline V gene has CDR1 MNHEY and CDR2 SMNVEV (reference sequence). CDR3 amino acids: CASRLTGDYGYTF. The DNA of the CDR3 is TGTGCCAGCCGCCTAACAGGGGACTATGGCTACACCTTC.

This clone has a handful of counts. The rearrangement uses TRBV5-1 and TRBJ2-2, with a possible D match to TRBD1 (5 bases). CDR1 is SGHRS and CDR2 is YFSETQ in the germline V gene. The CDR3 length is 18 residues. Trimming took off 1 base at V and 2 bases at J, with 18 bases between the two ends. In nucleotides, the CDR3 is TGCGCCAGCAGCTTGTTTGCCGGACAAGATGCCAACACCGGGGAGCTGTTTTTT. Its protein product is CASSLFAGQDANTGELFF. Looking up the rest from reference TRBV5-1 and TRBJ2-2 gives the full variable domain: KAGVTQTPRYLIKTRGQQVTLSCSPISGHRSVSWYQQTPGQGLQFLFEYFSETQRNKGNFPGRFSGRQFSNSRSEMNVSTLELGDSALYLCASSLFAGQDANTGELFFGEGSRLTVL.

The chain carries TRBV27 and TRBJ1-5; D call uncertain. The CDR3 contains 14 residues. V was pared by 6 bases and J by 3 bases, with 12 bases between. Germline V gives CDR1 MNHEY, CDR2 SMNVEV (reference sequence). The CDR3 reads CASRTGGNNQPQHF. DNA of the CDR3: TGTGCCAGCAGGACGGGAGGTAACAATCAGCCCCAGCATTTT.

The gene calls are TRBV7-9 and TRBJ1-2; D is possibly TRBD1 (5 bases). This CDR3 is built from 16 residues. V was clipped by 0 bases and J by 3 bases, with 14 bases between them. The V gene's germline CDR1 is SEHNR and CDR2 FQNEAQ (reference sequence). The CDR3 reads CASSLAQGRVYYGYTF. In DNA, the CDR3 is TGTGCCAGCAGCTTAGCTCAGGGTAGAGTCTACTATGGCTACACCTTC.

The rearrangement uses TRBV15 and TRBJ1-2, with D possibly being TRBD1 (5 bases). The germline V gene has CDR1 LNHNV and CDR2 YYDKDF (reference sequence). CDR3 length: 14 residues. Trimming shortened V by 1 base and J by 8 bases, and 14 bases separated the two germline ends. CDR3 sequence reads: CATSRGGAFVGYTF. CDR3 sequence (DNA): TGTGCCACCAGCAGAGGTGGGGCTTTTGTGGGCTACACCTTC.

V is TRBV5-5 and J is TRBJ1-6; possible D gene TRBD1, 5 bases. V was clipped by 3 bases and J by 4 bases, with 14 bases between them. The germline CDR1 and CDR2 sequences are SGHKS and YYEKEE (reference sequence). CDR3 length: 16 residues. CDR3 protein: CASSWNPGSYNSPLHF. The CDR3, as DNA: TGTGCCAGCAGCTGGAACCCAGGGTCTTATAATTCACCCCTCCACTTT.

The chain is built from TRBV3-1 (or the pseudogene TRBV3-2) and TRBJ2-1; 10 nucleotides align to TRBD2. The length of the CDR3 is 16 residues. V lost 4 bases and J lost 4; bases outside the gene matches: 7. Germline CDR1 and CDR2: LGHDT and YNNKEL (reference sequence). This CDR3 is CASSRALAGDYNEQFF. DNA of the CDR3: TGTGCCAGCAGCCGAGCCCTAGCGGGGGATTACAATGAGCAGTTCTTC.

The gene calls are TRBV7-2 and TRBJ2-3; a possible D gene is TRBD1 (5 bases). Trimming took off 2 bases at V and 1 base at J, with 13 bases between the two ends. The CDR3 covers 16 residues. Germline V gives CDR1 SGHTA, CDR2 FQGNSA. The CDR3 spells CASSLQGTIRTDTQYF. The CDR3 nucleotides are TGTGCCAGCAGCTTACAGGGAACAATTCGCACAGATACGCAGTATTTT. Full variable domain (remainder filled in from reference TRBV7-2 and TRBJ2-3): GAGVSQSPSNKVTEKGKDVELRCDPISGHTALYWYRQSLGQGLEFLIYFQGNSAPDKSGLPSDRFSAERTGGSVSTLTIQRTQQEDSAVYLCASSLQGTIRTDTQYFGPGTRLTVL.

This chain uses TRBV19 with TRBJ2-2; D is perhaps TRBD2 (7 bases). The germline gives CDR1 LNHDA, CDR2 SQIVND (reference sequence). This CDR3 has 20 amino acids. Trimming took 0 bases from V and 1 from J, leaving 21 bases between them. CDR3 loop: CASSIDLRGGGGQNTGELFF. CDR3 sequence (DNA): TGTGCCAGTAGTATAGATCTTAGGGGGGGCGGTGGACAGAACACCGGGGAGCTGTTTTTT.

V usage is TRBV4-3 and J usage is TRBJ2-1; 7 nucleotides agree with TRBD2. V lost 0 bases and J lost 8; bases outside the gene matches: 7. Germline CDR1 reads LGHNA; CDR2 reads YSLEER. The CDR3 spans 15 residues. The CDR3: CASSQEPRLAHEQFF. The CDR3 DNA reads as TGCGCCAGCAGCCAAGAACCTCGACTAGCTCATGAGCAGTTCTTC.

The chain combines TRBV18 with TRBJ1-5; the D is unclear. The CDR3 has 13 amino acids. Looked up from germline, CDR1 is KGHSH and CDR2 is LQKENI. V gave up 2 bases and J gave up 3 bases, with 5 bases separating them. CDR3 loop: CASSPDTNQPQHF. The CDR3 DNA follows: TGTGCCAGCTCACCAGACACCAATCAGCCCCAGCATTTT. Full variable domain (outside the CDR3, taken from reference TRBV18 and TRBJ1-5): NAGVMQNPRHLVRRRGQEARLRCSPMKGHSHVYWYRQLPEEGLKFMVYLQKENIIDESGMPKERFSAEFPKEGPSILRIQQVVRGDSAAYFCASSPDTNQPQHFGDGTRLSIL.